One and the same sample provided the 7 T cell receptor beta chains below, sequenced in a study of T cells in Graves' hyperthyroidism and ophthalmopathy. Amplification targeted TCR beta CDR3 regions from RNA transcripts. HTBI primers drove first-round RT-PCR of the TCR CDR3. Via MiXCR, TCRdb re-called the multiplex PCR reads, giving one row per CDR3 protein. Of around 760,000 distinct CDR3 sequences listed, roughly 32% are singletons. Sample: blood. Receptors were obtained from a woman aged 40 to 50 with Graves' hyperthyroidism.

This clonotype appeared many times. This rearrangement joins TRBV7-2 to TRBJ1-6; no clear D. CDR1 is SGHTA, CDR2 FQGNSA, per germline. The CDR3 runs to 15 residues. The germline V and J ends were trimmed by 3 bases and 5 bases, with 11 bases remaining between them. CDR3 residues: CASSFSAGDNSPLHF. CDR3 nucleotides: TGTGCCAGCAGCTTTTCCGCAGGCGATAATTCACCCCTCCACTTT.

This clonotype was found once. V gene TRBV7-2 combines with J gene TRBJ2-5; D is perhaps TRBD1 or TRBD2 (5 bases each). The CDR3 is made up of 17 amino acids. V dropped 5 bases and J dropped 2 bases, with 21 bases sitting between them. CDR1 is SGHTA, CDR2 FQGNSA, per germline. CDR3: CASSHSATASLQETQYF. CDR3 nucleotide sequence: TGTGCCAGCAGCCATAGCGCGACAGCTTCCCTACAAGAGACCCAGTACTTC.

Of note for this clonotype: At one end, the junction sequence differs from germline, possibly due to a read error. CDR3 in DNA: TGTGCCGGCAGCTTAATGGGGGGCTACAATGAGCAGTTCTTC. This gives the protein CAGSLMGGYNEQFF. The rearrangement uses TRBV7-3 and TRBJ2-1; TRBD2 is a possible D gene (6 bases). Per germline, CDR1 SGHTA and CDR2 FQGTGA. The CDR3 has 14 amino acids.

The J gene is TRBJ2-7, the V gene TRBV29-1, with 8 bases fitting TRBD1. The V gene end was trimmed by 3 bases and the J gene end by 7 bases; junction bases not matched to a gene: 14. CDR3 length: 15 residues. CDR1 is SQVTM, CDR2 ANQGSEA, per germline. CDR3 region: CSVDLTGVLVNEQYF. As DNA, the CDR3 is TGCAGCGTTGACCTGACAGGGGTCTTAGTCAATGAGCAGTACTTC.

The chain links TRBV28 to TRBJ2-5; D is undetermined. The CDR3 runs to 12 residues. V was cut by 2 bases and J by 5 bases, with 6 bases left in between. CDR1 MDHEN and CDR2 SYDVKM come from the germline V gene. The CDR3 reads CASSLPKETQYF. The CDR3 DNA follows: TGTGCCAGCAGTTTACCAAAGGAGACCCAGTACTTC. The whole variable domain, remainder taken from reference TRBV28 and TRBJ2-5, is DVKVTQSSRYLVKRTGEKVFLECVQDMDHENMFWYRQDPGLGLRLIYFSYDVKMKEKGDIPEGYSVSREKKERFSLILESASTNQTSMYLCASSLPKETQYFGPGTRLLVL.

There are many counts of this clonotype. The CDR3 bases are TGCAGCGTTGAAGATCCCCGGGGGGCCCAAGAGACCCAGTACTTC. It codes for CSVEDPRGAQETQYF. The chain recombines TRBV29-1 with TRBJ2-5, with TRBD2 as a possible D gene (7 bases). Germline CDR1 reads SQVTM; CDR2 reads ANQGSEA. The CDR3 spans 15 residues. V shed 0 bases and J shed 1 base, with 12 bases lying between them.

This rearrangement joins TRBV29-1 to TRBJ1-1, with D possibly matching TRBD1 (5 bases). The CDR3 extends over 14 amino acids. Per the germline V gene, CDR1 is SQVTM and CDR2 is ANQGSEA. The V end lost 3 bases, the J end lost 0 bases, and 11 bases lay between the germline ends. The CDR3 bases are TGCAGCGTTGACGACGGGACTGTGAACACTGAAGCTTTCTTT. Protein product: CSVDDGTVNTEAFF.